The following is a TCR beta chain sequence with its context. Antigen specificity is unknown. Sequencing was performed with immunoSEQ multiplex PCR; in TCRdb, only in-frame clones are kept and a portion is missing. The data hold roughly 150,000 clones, with 85% to 90% observed a single time. The data were obtained in a study of cytomegalovirus exposure and HLA in healthy donors. Study as a whole: Per a later analysis, the roughly 690 first-cohort and approximately 120 validation repertoires shared one platform.

Whole-study findings and limits: The authors listed roughly 150 TCR beta chains as cytomegalovirus-associated.

CDR3 length: 17 residues. Germline values: CDR1 KGHSH, CDR2 LQKENI. Trimming cost V 0 bases and J 2 bases; bases outside gene matches: 9. This TCR was sampled from a man aged 18 to 30 in good health and CMV-seropositive. The J gene is TRBJ2-7, the V gene TRBV18, with 8 bases lining up with TRBD2. The sample consisted of PBMCs. CDR3 DNA sequence: TGTGCCAGCTCACCACCCGGATTGCGGGGGGTTGCCTACGAGCAGTACTTC. Encoded protein: CASSPPGLRGVAYEQYF.